Sequencing of this TCR beta chain was carried out in a study of T cells in Graves' hyperthyroidism and ophthalmopathy. Amplification of TCR beta CDR3 regions was performed using RNA transcripts as template. The primer set for the first-round RT-PCR of the TCR CDR3 was HTBI. From the multiplex PCR reads, TCRdb called clonotypes with MiXCR, one entry per CDR3 protein. This repertoire shows hundreds of thousands of distinct CDR3 sequences, about 15% found once; its top ten account for over 25%. V lost 5 bases and J lost 9, with 14 bases in between. The CDR3 contains 13 residues. The V gene's germline CDR1 is MNHEY and CDR2 SMNVEV (reference sequence). This clonotype was recorded many times.

J is TRBJ2-1 and V is TRBV27; D assignment may be TRBD1 or TRBD2 (6 bases each). The receptor was derived from a young woman with Graves' hyperthyroidism. The material sequenced was blood. CDR3 nucleotides: TGTGCCAGCAGTCCCTACTCGGGGGCTGAGCAGTTCTTC. It codes for CASSPYSGAEQFF.